This entry lists 27 T cell receptor beta chains sequenced from one sample in a study of blood T cell repertoires in COVID-19. The assay was immunoSEQ multiplex PCR, and TCRdb's table has in-frame clones only and misses some. The data show under 300,000 clones, with around 90% seen just once and approximately 2.2% held by the top ten. Material: peripheral blood. These receptor sequences come from a man aged 45 to 65 with acute or convalescent COVID-19.

The CDR3: CASSSSTGPQHF. CDR3 in DNA: TGTGCCAGCAGCTCCTCCACCGGGCCCCAGCATTTT. This chain connects TRBV9 to TRBJ1-5; D is ambiguous. The CDR3 runs to 12 residues. V was shortened by 4 bases and J by 9 bases, with 11 bases between the two germline ends. CDR1 is SGDLS and CDR2 is YYNGEE in the germline V gene.

The chain links TRBV19 to TRBJ1-6; 8 bases fit TRBD1. The V segment lost 6 bases and the J segment 8 bases; nucleotides outside the gene matches: 18. CDR3 length: 18 amino acids. Germline loops: CDR1 LNHDA, CDR2 SQIVND (reference sequence). The CDR3 DNA follows: TGTGCCAGTAGGGACCGTGCCGGACAGGGCTCGGGTCATTCACCCCTCCACTTT. Amino acids: CASRDRAGQGSGHSPLHF.

The chain has TRBV19 and TRBJ1-5, with 10 bases aligning to TRBD1. Germline-derived CDR1 and CDR2 are LNHDA and SQIVND (reference sequence). The CDR3 is 14 residues long. V trimming: 6 bases; J trimming: 7 bases; junction bases outside the gene matches: 6. CDR3 DNA: TGTGCCAGTAGGCGGACAGGGGGAATACAGCCCCAGCATTTT. Translation gives CASRRTGGIQPQHF.

The V gene is TRBV6-5, the J gene TRBJ1-4, with D hard to call. The V end lost 4 bases, the J end lost 5 bases, and 5 bases lay between the germline ends. CDR1 MNHEY and CDR2 SVGAGI come from the germline V gene. The CDR3 is made up of 12 amino acids. The CDR3: CASSSVNEKLFF. In DNA form, the CDR3 reads TGTGCCAGCAGTTCTGTAAATGAAAAACTGTTTTTT.

V usage is TRBV5-1 and J usage is TRBJ2-1; possible D gene TRBD2, 6 bases. V lost 0 bases and J lost 5, with 6 bases in between. CDR1 is SGHRS and CDR2 is YFSETQ in the germline V gene. This CDR3 has 13 residues. CDR3 residues: CASSLGGDNEQFF. DNA of the CDR3: TGCGCCAGCAGCTTGGGCGGGGACAATGAGCAGTTCTTC.

The rearrangement joins TRBV11-2 to TRBJ2-2, with a weak D call TRBD2 (6 bases). From germline, CDR1 is SGHAT and CDR2 FQNNGV. This CDR3 has 15 residues. Trimming stripped 4 bases from V and 4 bases from J, with 13 bases between. This chain's CDR3 is CASSSRDGGTGELFF. In DNA form, the CDR3 reads TGTGCCAGCAGCTCCCGGGACGGGGGCACCGGGGAGCTGTTTTTT.

The V and J genes are TRBV3-1 (or the pseudogene TRBV3-2) and TRBJ1-1; D remains ambiguous. The CDR3 length is 14 residues. Trimming removed 0 bases from V and 1 base from J, with 6 bases in between. Germline assignment: CDR1 LGHDT and CDR2 YNNKEL (reference sequence). CDR3 DNA: TGTGCCAGCAGCCAAGAGGGGAGGAACACTGAAGCTTTCTTT. Its translation: CASSQEGRNTEAFF.

The chain couples TRBV6-5 to TRBJ2-1, with 10 bases identical to TRBD2. V lost 2 bases, J lost 7 bases, and 8 bases stayed unmatched. CDR1 is MNHEY, CDR2 SVGAGI, per germline. The CDR3 is 16 residues long. CDR3 nucleotides: TGTGCCAGCAGTTACACAATAGCGGGGGGTTTAAATGAGCAGTTCTTC. The encoded protein is CASSYTIAGGLNEQFF.

The V and J genes are TRBV5-1 and TRBJ2-3, with a weak D call TRBD1 (6 bases). The length of the CDR3 is 13 residues. The V end lost 3 bases, the J end lost 9 bases, and 14 bases lay between the germline ends. Per the germline V gene, CDR1 is SGHRS and CDR2 is YFSETQ. The CDR3 DNA is TGCGCCAGCAGCTCCGGGCCCCAGGGGACGCAGTATTTT. Its translation is CASSSGPQGTQYF.

This chain joins TRBV24-1 and TRBJ1-4; 7 positions match TRBD1. Germline assignment: CDR1 KGHDR and CDR2 SFDVKD. The CDR3 is 17 residues long. J gave up 3 bases and V 7 bases, and 13 bases lay outside the gene matches. The CDR3 region has the DNA TGTGCCACCAGCTTAGACAGGGCCCCTTCTGCTAATGAAAAACTGTTTTTT. It translates to CATSLDRAPSANEKLFF.

The chain has TRBV18 and TRBJ2-7; maybe TRBD1 (5 bases). Deletions cut 8 bases from V and 0 bases from J, with 11 bases between. This CDR3 contains 13 residues. CDR1 and CDR2 from the germline V gene are KGHSH and LQKENI. The CDR3 is CASTDSNSYEQYF. Here the CDR3 DNA reads TGTGCCAGCACTGACAGTAACTCCTACGAGCAGTACTTC.

The chain employs TRBV7-9 and TRBJ2-5; no clear D gene. CDR3 length: 13 amino acids. Per the germline V gene, CDR1 is SEHNR and CDR2 is FQNEAQ (reference sequence). Trimming pared 2 bases from V and 5 bases from J, leaving 9 bases between. The CDR3 spells CASSLKIVETQYF. DNA of the CDR3: TGTGCCAGCAGCTTAAAAATAGTTGAGACCCAGTACTTC.

V usage is TRBV6-6 and J usage is TRBJ2-7; D ambiguous. V was pared by 5 bases and J by 2 bases, with 10 bases between. Germline CDR1 MNHNY, CDR2 SVGAGI (reference sequence). CDR3 length: 13 amino acids. The CDR3 nucleotides are TGTGCCAGCAGTCCCTCAGAAGCCTACGAGCAGTACTTC. Translated: CASSPSEAYEQYF.

The rearrangement uses TRBV19 and TRBJ1-3; no definite D call. Germline V gene data show CDR1 as LNHDA and CDR2 as SQIVND (reference sequence). The CDR3 extends over 14 amino acids. Trimming took off 3 bases at V and 8 bases at J, with 14 bases between the two ends. DNA for the CDR3: TGTGCCAGTAGTATTCTGGGCCGGTACGACACCATATATTTT. This sequence encodes CASSILGRYDTIYF. Supplemented by reference TRBV19 and TRBJ1-3, the full variable domain reads DGGITQSPKYLFRKEGQNVTLSCEQNLNHDAMYWYRQDPGQGLRLIYYSQIVNDFQKGDIAEGYSVSREKKESFPLTVTSAQKNPTAFYLCASSILGRYDTIYFGEGSWLTVV.

J is TRBJ1-5 and V is TRBV24-1; 7 bases agree with TRBD1. V trimming: 7 bases; J trimming: 7 bases; junction bases outside the gene matches: 6. CDR3 length equals 13 residues. In germline, CDR1 is KGHDR, CDR2 SFDVKD. The CDR3 protein is CATSTGVGQPQHF. CDR3 DNA: TGTGCCACCAGCACAGGGGTGGGACAGCCCCAGCATTTT.

V gene TRBV7-2 combines with J gene TRBJ2-7, with 10 bases that match TRBD1. The CDR3 is 14 residues long. Germline assignment: CDR1 SGHTA and CDR2 FQGNSA. The junction had 7 bases not matched to a gene; V was cut back by 4 bases and J by 7 bases. This CDR3 reads CASSSGTGAWEQYF. As DNA, the CDR3 is TGTGCCAGCAGCTCCGGGACAGGGGCTTGGGAGCAGTACTTC. The variable domain in full, with the rest retrieved from reference TRBV7-2 and TRBJ2-7, is GAGVSQSPSNKVTEKGKDVELRCDPISGHTALYWYRQSLGQGLEFLIYFQGNSAPDKSGLPSDRFSAERTGGSVSTLTIQRTQQEDSAVYLCASSSGTGAWEQYFGPGTRLTVT.

This CDR3 reads CASRGRENQPQHF. The CDR3, as DNA: TGTGCCAGCAGAGGGAGGGAAAATCAGCCCCAGCATTTT. V and J are TRBV6-5 and TRBJ1-5, with D unresolved. Germline V gives CDR1 MNHEY, CDR2 SVGAGI. The CDR3 runs 13 residues. Trimming removed 6 bases from V and 4 bases from J, with 10 bases in between.

This clone was seen a few times. V usage is TRBV12-5 and J usage is TRBJ2-5; no clear D. Germline CDR1 and CDR2: LGHNT and FRNRAP. CDR3 size: 11 residues. With 6 bases removed from V and 5 bases from J, the gap between germline ends came to 7 bases. The CDR3 region has the DNA TGTGCTAGTGGCTTACTGGAGACCCAGTACTTC. Amino acid sequence: CASGLLETQYF. Supplemented by reference TRBV12-5 and TRBJ2-5, the full variable domain reads DARVTQTPRHKVTEMGQEVTMRCQPILGHNTVFWYRQTMMQGLELLAYFRNRAPLDDSGMPKDRFSAEMPDATLATLKIQPSEPRDSAVYFCASGLLETQYFGPGTRLLVL.

The gene calls are TRBV19 and TRBJ2-7; possible D gene TRBD1, 6 bases. V was trimmed by 5 bases and J by 4 bases, leaving 12 bases between them. Germline CDR1 and CDR2: LNHDA and SQIVND (reference sequence). The CDR3 contains 13 residues. The CDR3 coding sequence is TGTGCCAGTAGTGTGGACAGCCCTTACGAGCAGTACTTC. It yields the protein CASSVDSPYEQYF.

The chain carries TRBV7-9 and TRBJ2-3; the D is unclear. The length of the CDR3 is 11 residues. Trimming stripped 10 bases from V and 3 bases from J, with 8 bases between. Germline V lookup: CDR1 SEHNR, CDR2 FQNEAQ (reference sequence). The chain's CDR3 is CANEMTDTQYF. The CDR3 DNA is TGTGCCAACGAGATGACAGATACGCAGTATTTT.

This chain connects TRBV9 to TRBJ1-2; D is ambiguous. The CDR3 consists of 14 residues. The V end was cut by 0 bases, the J end by 3 bases, with 9 bases between. Germline V gene sequence: CDR1 SGDLS, CDR2 YYNGEE. CDR3 nucleotide sequence: TGTGCCAGCAGCGTAGCAGGTTCTCACTATGGCTACACCTTC. Its protein product is CASSVAGSHYGYTF.

This clone was seen a single time. V and J are TRBV3-1 (or the pseudogene TRBV3-2) and TRBJ1-2; 11 bases are a match to TRBD1. V was pared by 1 base and J by 7 bases, with 2 bases of the junction left unmatched. There are 14 residues in the CDR3. Germline-derived CDR1 and CDR2 are LGHDT and YNNKEL (reference sequence). In nucleotides, the CDR3 is TGTGCCAGCAGCCAAGGGACAGGGGGCCCTGGCTACACCTTC. This translates into CASSQGTGGPGYTF.

This chain connects TRBV5-1 to TRBJ1-1; 9 bases match TRBD1. The germline gives CDR1 SGHRS, CDR2 YFSETQ. The CDR3 loop spans 15 amino acids. Trimming cost V 4 bases and J 1 base; bases outside gene matches: 5. DNA of the CDR3: TGCGCCAGCAGCCCGGGACAGGGACAGAACACTGAAGCTTTCTTT. It specifies CASSPGQGQNTEAFF.

The CDR3, as DNA: TGTGCCAGCAGCGGAGGGGAGTACCAGTATTTT. Its protein is CASSGGEYQYF. The rearrangement joins TRBV7-9 to TRBJ2-3, with a possible D match to TRBD2 (6 bases). Trimming shortened V by 5 bases and J by 12 bases, and 12 bases separated the two germline ends. Germline loops: CDR1 SEHNR, CDR2 FQNEAQ (reference sequence). The CDR3 is 11 amino acids.

V and J are TRBV30 and TRBJ2-2, with 9 bases aligning to TRBD2. J was trimmed by 5 bases and V by 0 bases; bases with no gene match: 7. CDR1 is GTSNPN and CDR2 is SVGIG in the germline V gene (reference sequence). The CDR3 has 16 amino acids. DNA of the CDR3: TGTGCCTGGAGTGTAGGGGGAGCGGGGGGAACCGGGGAGCTGTTTTTT. Translating it yields CAWSVGGAGGTGELFF.

As concerns this clone: This same CDR3 is encoded by further DNA sequences in the sample. The chain combines TRBV5-1 with TRBJ2-5, with D hard to call. The CDR3 runs 14 residues. V was trimmed by 0 bases and J by 2 bases, leaving 8 bases between them. In germline, CDR1 is SGHRS, CDR2 YFSETQ. DNA for the CDR3: TGCGCCAGCAGCTTGGGGGCTGGTCAAGAGACCCAGTACTTC. Its protein product is CASSLGAGQETQYF.

This sequence joins TRBV4-1 and TRBJ2-1; the match to TRBD2 covers 10 bases. This CDR3 comprises 17 residues. V dropped 0 bases and J dropped 7; count of bases not matched to a gene: 9. CDR1 is MGHRA and CDR2 is YSYEKL in the germline V gene. CDR3 in amino acids: CASSQDDEAGGRNEQFF. The CDR3 region has the DNA TGCGCCAGCAGCCAAGATGATGAAGCGGGGGGGCGGAATGAGCAGTTCTTC.